The present entry profiles one TCR beta chain with its context. The authors' processing: Nucleated cell number was recorded as an estimate derived from reference gene primer amplification. Profiled with immunoSEQ multiplex PCR; TCRdb holds only in-frame clones, not every one. V, J and clone size were drawn from that table, and D and trimming were deduced from the DNA. The sample has tens of thousands of clones; roughly nine tenths are singletons. Germline V gives CDR1 SGDLS, CDR2 YYNGEE. This CDR3 region has 14 residues. Trimming removed 0 bases from V and 8 bases from J; junction bases left unmatched: 5. The data belong to a study of blood T cell repertoires in COVID-19. About the research overall: Donors in the United States, Italy and Spain gave samples during acute or convalescent COVID-19. T cells, B-cell-depleted T cells, or PBMCs supplied cDNA or gDNA.

The chain combines TRBV9 with TRBJ1-2, with TRBD1 matching over 9 bases. The clonotype was recovered from a man aged 55 to 69 with acute or convalescent COVID-19. Sequenced material: peripheral blood. In DNA form, the CDR3 reads TGTGCCAGCAGCGTAGACAGGGGGCGATGGGGCTACACCTTC. This gives the protein CASSVDRGRWGYTF.